These 29 T cell receptor beta chains came from one sample sequenced in a study of response to subunit inactivated influenza vaccine. From the RT-PCR reads, TCRdb called clonotypes with MiXCR, one entry per CDR3 protein. This repertoire shows about 480,000 distinct CDR3 sequences, roughly 25% found once; its top ten account for about 1.9%. This specimen was CD4+ T cells sorted from PBMCs, taken 4 to 6 days after vaccination. The receptors stem from a man aged 45-65 years who received an inactivated influenza vaccine.

Ten or more counts support this clonotype. This chain links TRBV5-1 with TRBJ1-1; D possibly corresponds to TRBD1 (5 bases). V lost 0 bases, J lost 1 base, and 7 bases lay in between. Germline V gene lookup returns CDR1 SGHRS and CDR2 YFSETQ. CDR3 length: 14 amino acids. Written as DNA, the CDR3 is TGCGCCAGCAGCTTGGACGGGGGGAACACTGAAGCTTTCTTT. This codes for CASSLDGGNTEAFF.

This sequence joins TRBV7-2 and TRBJ2-7; the D is unclear. Germline CDR1 and CDR2: SGHTA and FQGNSA. Trimming cost V 4 bases and J 0 bases, with 4 bases left between them. This CDR3 is 12 amino acids long. CDR3 sequence (DNA): TGTGCCAGCAGCTCTTTCTCCTACGAGCAGTACTTC. This translates into CASSSFSYEQYF. The variable domain in full, with the rest retrieved from reference TRBV7-2 and TRBJ2-7, is GAGVSQSPSNKVTEKGKDVELRCDPISGHTALYWYRQSLGQGLEFLIYFQGNSAPDKSGLPSDRFSAERTGGSVSTLTIQRTQQEDSAVYLCASSSFSYEQYFGPGTRLTVT.

The rearrangement joins TRBV5-1 to TRBJ2-2; no clear D. V dropped 9 bases and J dropped 4 bases, with 16 bases sitting between them. The CDR3 spans 14 residues. Germline lookup yields CDR1 SGHRS and CDR2 YFSETQ. The CDR3 protein is CATYPSPGTGELFF. CDR3 in DNA: TGCGCCACCTACCCCAGTCCGGGCACCGGGGAGCTGTTTTTT. The variable domain in full, completed from reference TRBV5-1 and TRBJ2-2, reads KAGVTQTPRYLIKTRGQQVTLSCSPISGHRSVSWYQQTPGQGLQFLFEYFSETQRNKGNFPGRFSGRQFSNSRSEMNVSTLELGDSALYLCATYPSPGTGELFFGEGSRLTVL.

The V call is TRBV7-2, the J call TRBJ1-5; TRBD1 is a possible D gene (6 bases). Germline lookup yields CDR1 SGHTA and CDR2 FQGNSA. This CDR3 is built from 16 residues. V lost 1 base, J lost 7 bases, and 17 bases lay in between. The CDR3 is CASSLVGGGARQPQHF. The DNA for the CDR3 is TGTGCCAGCAGCTTAGTCGGCGGGGGCGCGAGACAGCCCCAGCATTTT.

J is TRBJ2-1 and V is TRBV3-1; no definite D call. Germline assignment: CDR1 LGHDT and CDR2 YNNKEL (reference sequence). The CDR3 loop spans 13 amino acids. V lost 4 bases and J lost 9, with 13 bases in between. The CDR3 loop reads CASSLLEEGEQFF. CDR3 nucleotide sequence: TGTGCCAGCAGCCTCCTCGAGGAAGGTGAGCAGTTCTTC.

This clonotype was found a few times. V is TRBV20-1 and J is TRBJ1-5; 10 nucleotides match TRBD1. The J segment lost 2 bases and the V segment lost 6 bases, leaving 7 bases of the junction unmatched. The CDR3 totals 15 residues. The germline gives CDR1 DFQATT, CDR2 SNEGSKA (reference sequence). The CDR3 nucleotides read TGCAGTGCCCTGGGACAGGGGACTCGCAATCAGCCCCAGCATTTT. Protein: CSALGQGTRNQPQHF.

The J gene is TRBJ1-6, the V gene TRBV9; D perhaps matches TRBD1 (6 bases). Germline-derived CDR1 and CDR2 are SGDLS and YYNGEE. This CDR3 is 15 amino acids long. Deletions cut 7 bases from V and 0 bases from J, with 11 bases between. CDR3 sequence: CASALDSSYNSPLHF. The DNA of the CDR3 is TGTGCCAGCGCCTTGGACAGCTCCTATAATTCACCCCTCCACTTT.

The chain uses TRBV5-1 and TRBJ2-3, with 7 nucleotides matching TRBD2. V trimming: 4 bases; J trimming: 2 bases; junction bases outside the gene matches: 13. The CDR3 consists of 17 residues. Looked up from germline, CDR1 is SGHRS and CDR2 is YFSETQ. CDR3 sequence: CASSRLRAGDLTDTQYF. CDR3 coding DNA: TGCGCCAGCAGCCGCCTTAGGGCGGGGGACCTCACAGATACGCAGTATTTT.

Notes on this clonotype: Compared with germline, one end of the junction differs, possibly owing to a read error. The rearrangement joins TRBV25-1 to TRBJ2-5, with 9 bases lining up with TRBD2. The CDR3 runs 16 residues. Germline V gene data show CDR1 as MGHDK and CDR2 as SYGVNS. CDR3 sequence: CAGSLPGLAEAETQYF. CDR3 coding DNA: TGTGCCGGCAGTCTGCCGGGACTAGCTGAGGCGGAGACCCAGTACTTC.

This clonotype was detected a few times. The rearrangement joins TRBV30 to TRBJ2-5, with D unclear. CDR1 is GTSNPN and CDR2 is SVGIG in the germline V gene (reference sequence). V gave up 5 bases and J gave up 5 bases, with 12 bases separating them. This CDR3 has 12 amino acids. The CDR3, as DNA: TGTGCCTGGGGCCCGCTGAGGGAGACCCAGTACTTC. Translated: CAWGPLRETQYF.

A single count supports this clonotype. The chain carries TRBV3-1 and TRBJ1-2, with D perhaps TRBD1 (6 bases). CDR3 length: 13 residues. CDR1 LGHDT and CDR2 YNNKEL come from the germline V gene (reference sequence). The V end lost 0 bases, the J end lost 8 bases, and 10 bases lay between the germline ends. The CDR3 sequence: CASSQETGSGYTF. In DNA, the CDR3 is TGTGCCAGCAGCCAAGAAACAGGGAGCGGCTACACCTTC.

This chain connects TRBV11-2 to TRBJ1-1; TRBD1 might be the D (6 bases). This CDR3 spans 15 amino acids. In germline, CDR1 is SGHAT, CDR2 FQNNGV. Trimming removed 2 bases at V and 0 bases at J, with 10 bases between. The CDR3 is CASSLLTGLNTEAFF. The CDR3 DNA reads TGTGCCAGCAGCTTATTAACAGGGCTGAACACTGAAGCTTTCTTT.

This clonotype occurred a few times. DNA of the CDR3: TGTGCCAGCACCAAGGCCGGGAACACTGAAGCTTTCTTT. It encodes CASTKAGNTEAFF. The rearrangement joins TRBV6-2 or TRBV6-3 to TRBJ1-1, with D uncertain. Trimming removed 7 bases at V and 1 base at J, with 10 bases between. The CDR3 has 13 residues. The germline CDR1 and CDR2 sequences are MNHEY and SVGEGT.

The chain couples TRBV11-2 to TRBJ1-1; 9 bases agree with TRBD1. V shed 1 base and J 11 bases; nucleotides not matched to a gene: 20. Germline lookup yields CDR1 SGHAT and CDR2 FQNNGV. There are 18 residues in the CDR3. DNA of the CDR3: TGTGCCAGCAGCTTAGTAGTCCCCTCACCGGGACAGGGTTTTAAGGCTTTCTTT. It codes for CASSLVVPSPGQGFKAFF.

In this sample, this clonotype turned up once. This chain joins TRBV12-3 or TRBV12-4 and TRBJ2-1, with D tentatively TRBD2 (5 bases). Trimming removed 3 bases from V and 14 bases from J, with 17 bases in between. This CDR3 region has 13 residues. In DNA form, the CDR3 reads TGTGCCAGCAGTTTTTTCGGCCGGGCGGGTGAGTTCTTC. Translation gives CASSFFGRAGEFF.

This clonotype has just a few counts. This chain uses TRBV20-1 with TRBJ2-1; D is ambiguous. The CDR3 covers 12 residues. Germline CDR1 reads DFQATT; CDR2 reads SNEGSKA (reference sequence). V gave up 0 bases and J gave up 8 bases, with 8 bases separating them. CDR3 nucleotides: TGCAGTGCTAGAGATCTGAGCGATGAGCAGTTCTTC. As protein: CSARDLSDEQFF.

The rearrangement uses TRBV11-1 and TRBJ2-7; D unclear. From germline, CDR1 is SGHAT and CDR2 FQDESV (reference sequence). The V end lost 5 bases, the J end lost 6 bases, and 11 bases lay between the germline ends. This CDR3 is 12 amino acids long. The CDR3 DNA reads TGTGCCAGCAGCCACCTCCCCGGCGAGCAGTACTTC. It yields the protein CASSHLPGEQYF. Filled out from reference TRBV11-1 and TRBJ2-7, the complete variable domain reads EAEVAQSPRYKITEKSQAVAFWCDPISGHATLYWYRQILGQGPELLVQFQDESVVDDSQLPKDRFSAERLKGVDSTLKIQPAELGDSAMYLCASSHLPGEQYFGPGTRLTVT.

This clonotype turned up a few times. The gene calls are TRBV6-1 and TRBJ1-3, with 7 bases matching TRBD1. The CDR3 runs to 15 residues. J gave up 9 bases and V 6 bases, and 14 bases lay outside the gene matches. Per germline, CDR1 MNHNS and CDR2 SASEGT. The CDR3, as DNA: TGTGCCAGCAGCACCGGGACAGAGTTGATTAGCACCATATATTTT. Translated, it gives CASSTGTELISTIYF.

This clonotype was seen a handful of times. The rearrangement links TRBV7-2 to TRBJ2-5; D gene ambiguous. The V gene lost 5 bases and the J gene lost 1 base, with 11 bases spanning the gap. Germline assignment: CDR1 SGHTA and CDR2 FQGNSA. This CDR3 region has 14 residues. CDR3 loop: CASSPHLPQETQYF. The CDR3 nucleotides read TGTGCCAGCAGCCCGCACCTACCCCAAGAGACCCAGTACTTC.

CDR3 region: CASTSGGDTGELFF. Written as DNA, the CDR3 is TGCGCCAGCACTAGCGGGGGTGACACCGGGGAGCTGTTTTTT. The chain has TRBV10-2 and TRBJ2-2; TRBD2 matches 10 bases. V shed 7 bases, J shed 3 bases, and the junction held 2 bases outside the gene matches. The CDR3 is 14 residues long. The germline CDR1 and CDR2 sequences are WSHSY and SAAADI.

This chain uses TRBV20-1 with TRBJ2-5, with a possible D match to TRBD2 (6 bases). V dropped 4 bases and J dropped 0 bases, with 12 bases sitting between them. Per germline, CDR1 DFQATT and CDR2 SNEGSKA (reference sequence). This CDR3 spans 14 amino acids. The CDR3 here is CSATTTRNQETQYF. For the CDR3, the DNA is TGCAGTGCTACTACGACTAGGAACCAAGAGACCCAGTACTTC.

The chain joins TRBV10-3 to TRBJ1-5, with D uncertain. This CDR3 region has 16 residues. Trimming took off 3 bases at V and 6 bases at J, with 18 bases between the two ends. CDR1 is ENHRY and CDR2 is SYGVKD in the germline V gene. CDR3 DNA sequence: TGTGCCATCAGTGACAGGTTCCCAACCGGAGGTCAGCCCCAGCATTTT. Its protein is CAISDRFPTGGQPQHF.

This clonotype was observed once. The CDR3 coding sequence is TGCGCCAGCAGCTTGGGGGGTATTAGCGGGGATGAGCAGTTCTTC. Translation gives CASSLGGISGDEQFF. V and J are TRBV5-1 and TRBJ2-1; the match to TRBD2 covers 8 bases. Trimming took 0 bases from V and 8 from J; bases not matched to a gene: 7. The CDR3 has 15 residues. Germline V gene data show CDR1 as SGHRS and CDR2 as YFSETQ.

J is TRBJ2-2 and V is TRBV4-2, with D possibly being TRBD2 (6 bases). In germline, CDR1 is LGHNA, CDR2 YNFKEQ. Trimming stripped 0 bases from V and 2 bases from J, with 16 bases between. The CDR3 runs 18 residues. The CDR3 here is CASSQDVGLGGNTGELFF. CDR3 nucleotide sequence: TGTGCCAGCAGCCAAGATGTGGGGTTGGGGGGTAACACCGGGGAGCTGTTTTTT.

This clonotype was observed a handful of times. V and J are TRBV25-1 and TRBJ2-1; 9 nucleotides align to TRBD1. V was pared by 6 bases and J by 1 base, with 4 bases of the junction left unmatched. CDR3 length: 15 amino acids. Germline V lookup: CDR1 MGHDK, CDR2 SYGVNS. The CDR3 protein is CASRAGTGSYNEQFF. DNA of the CDR3: TGTGCCAGCAGAGCCGGGACAGGGTCCTACAATGAGCAGTTCTTC.

The chain joins TRBV6-1 to TRBJ1-5, with 9 bases aligning to TRBD1. This CDR3 is 13 amino acids long. V dropped 9 bases and J dropped 4; count of bases not matched to a gene: 4. CDR1 is MNHNS and CDR2 is SASEGT in the germline V gene. The CDR3 here is CASRQGVNQPQHF. In nucleotides, the CDR3 is TGTGCCAGTCGACAGGGGGTGAATCAGCCCCAGCATTTT.

The chain recombines TRBV5-6 with TRBJ1-2; D is possibly TRBD1 (6 bases). This CDR3 region has 16 residues. Trimming cost V 1 base and J 0 bases, with 13 bases left between them. Germline V gene data show CDR1 as SGHDT and CDR2 as YYEEEE. In DNA form, the CDR3 reads TGTGCCAGCAGCTTGTGGGGGGCAGGAACTAACTATGGCTACACCTTC. Amino acids: CASSLWGAGTNYGYTF.

This clonotype was counted between two and nine times. This chain joins TRBV20-1 and TRBJ2-7; TRBD2 is a possible D gene (6 bases). Germline V gene lookup returns CDR1 DFQATT and CDR2 SNEGSKA (reference sequence). CDR3 length: 13 amino acids. V was pared by 6 bases and J by 3 bases, with 15 bases between. CDR3 sequence (DNA): TGCAGTGCCCCCCGGCGGGGAGGCTACGAGCAGTACTTC. Protein sequence: CSAPRRGGYEQYF.

The chain employs TRBV18 and TRBJ2-4, with 8 bases lining up with TRBD1. CDR1 and CDR2 (germline): KGHSH, LQKENI. The CDR3 has 15 amino acids. The trim removed 3 bases at V and 6 bases at J, leaving 7 bases unmatched. The CDR3 loop is CASSPGQGIPNIQYF. In DNA form, the CDR3 reads TGTGCCAGCTCACCCGGACAGGGAATCCCAAACATTCAGTACTTC.